The rows below give T cell receptor beta chains drawn from one sample of a study of T-cell memory formation after mild COVID-19. Via MiXCR, TCRdb re-called the 5' RACE reads, giving one row per CDR3 protein. The sample has 200,000 to 300,000 distinct CDR3 sequences, about 16% seen once. The specimen sequenced was PBMCs or a T cell subset sorted from them (not recorded which). The receptors shown here come from an adult woman who had mild COVID-19 (a few samples of this study predate the infection). Cell type and time point are not known. Both conserved end residues are part of each CDR3. D genes are given only for firm matches. The size field is filled for only some rows; it gives once, few, many or a size class.

j_call,clone_size,d_call,v_call,cdr3_aa,cdr3_nt
TRBJ2-5,few,TRBD2,TRBV7-9,CASSLAGTSQETQYF,TGTGCCAGCAGCCTGGCGGGGACTAGCCAAGAGACCCAGTACTTC
TRBJ2-1,many,-,TRBV27,CATAAQGRSYNEQFF,TGTGCCACTGCTGCGCAAGGGCGGTCCTACAATGAGCAGTTCTTC
TRBJ2-2,-,-,TRBV7-3,CASSPLAGRYTGELFF,TGTGCCAGCAGCCCCTTGGCAGGAAGATACACCGGGGAGCTGTTTTTT
TRBJ1-2,few,TRBD1,TRBV12-3/TRBV12-4,CASSRSTGQGDGYTF,TGTGCCAGCAGCCGATCTACCGGACAGGGTGATGGCTACACCTTC
TRBJ1-1,many,-,TRBV6-2/TRBV6-3,CASSHPGWGAPNTEAFF,TGTGCCAGCAGTCATCCCGGGTGGGGGGCCCCGAACACTGAAGCTTTCTTT
TRBJ2-3,few,TRBD2,TRBV12-3/TRBV12-4,CASSLGGGGKYTQYF,TGTGCCAGCAGTCTAGGCGGGGGGGGGAAGTATACGCAGTATTTT
TRBJ2-5,-,-,TRBV24-1,CATSLRGPGETQYF,TGTGCCACCAGTTTAAGGGGTCCTGGGGAGACCCAGTACTTC
TRBJ2-6,many,TRBD1,TRBV15,CATSRDYPGQTGAGANVLTF,TGTGCCACCAGCAGAGATTATCCCGGGCAAACAGGGGCTGGGGCCAACGTCCTGACTTTC
TRBJ2-3,-,TRBD2,TRBV7-3,CASSLASGGGPTDTQYF,TGTGCCAGCAGCTTGGCATCCGGGGGGGGCCCAACAGATACGCAGTATTTT
TRBJ2-1,many,-,TRBV11-3,CASSPSGDLYNEQFF,TGTGCCAGCAGCCCGTCGGGGGATCTCTACAATGAGCAGTTCTTC
TRBJ1-5,-,-,TRBV28,CASSPFGGLQPQHF,TGTGCCAGCAGTCCCTTCGGGGGTCTTCAGCCCCAGCATTTT
TRBJ2-1,few,TRBD2,TRBV4-2,CASSQEVAGGMDEQFF,TGTGCCAGCAGCCAAGAAGTAGCGGGGGGAATGGATGAGCAGTTCTTC
TRBJ2-5,-,-,TRBV20-1,CSASGSWETQYF,TGCAGTGCTAGCGGGAGTTGGGAGACCCAGTACTTC
TRBJ2-1,-,TRBD2,TRBV4-1,CASSLLMASGGPNEEFF,TGCGCCAGCAGCCTTCTAATGGCTAGCGGGGGACCCAATGAGGAGTTCTTC
TRBJ1-3,many,TRBD1,TRBV7-2,CASSLHRQGPGNTIYF,TGTGCCAGCAGCTTACATAGACAGGGTCCTGGAAACACCATATATTTT
TRBJ1-1,few,-,TRBV12-3/TRBV12-4,CASSLARDRLKAFF,TGTGCCAGCAGTTTAGCGCGAGACAGGTTGAAAGCTTTCTTT
TRBJ2-7,-,TRBD2,TRBV3-1,CASSPSLAGATYEQYF,TGTGCCAGCAGCCCCTCTCTAGCGGGGGCCACCTACGAGCAGTACTTC
TRBJ2-7,-,TRBD1,TRBV6-6,CASRTGGLGYEQYF,TGTGCCAGCAGGACAGGGGGCTTAGGTTACGAGCAGTACTTC
TRBJ2-1,-,TRBD2,TRBV18,CASSQGLAGGSGYNEQFF,TGTGCCAGCTCACAGGGACTAGCGGGAGGGTCTGGCTACAATGAGCAGTTCTTC
TRBJ1-1,-,-,TRBV6-5,CASSYSSGQVKAFF,TGTGCCAGCAGTTACTCGAGTGGGCAGGTGAAAGCTTTCTTT
TRBJ2-7,-,TRBD1,TRBV19,CASMAQGADEQYF,TGTGCCAGTATGGCCCAGGGGGCCGACGAGCAGTACTTC
TRBJ1-3,few,-,TRBV7-3,CASSSPGNTIYF,TGTGCCAGCAGCTCCCCGGGAAACACCATATATTTT
TRBJ2-1,few,-,TRBV20-1,CSAIVGIHNEQFF,TGCAGTGCCATCGTGGGGATTCACAATGAGCAGTTCTTC
TRBJ2-3,-,-,TRBV5-1,CASSLASYPGTDTQYF,TGCGCCAGCAGCTTGGCTAGCTACCCGGGAACAGATACGCAGTATTTT
TRBJ2-3,few,-,TRBV5-4,CASSLAAGTSTDTQYF,TGTGCCAGCAGCTTGGCCGCCGGGACAAGCACAGATACGCAGTATTTT
TRBJ1-1,-,-,TRBV30,CAWGPGLRDTEAFF,TGTGCCTGGGGTCCGGGACTCCGGGACACTGAAGCTTTCTTT
TRBJ2-7,-,TRBD2,TRBV5-1,CASRVREASYEQYF,TGCGCCAGCAGGGTGCGGGAGGCCTCCTACGAGCAGTACTTC
TRBJ2-3,-,-,TRBV12-3/TRBV12-4,CASISRAGGRFTDTQYF,TGTGCCAGCATCTCCCGAGCCGGCGGGCGATTCACAGATACGCAGTATTTT
TRBJ2-2,-,TRBD1,TRBV5-1,CASNPTGVTGELFF,TGCGCCAGCAACCCAACAGGGGTAACCGGGGAGCTGTTTTTT
TRBJ2-7,-,TRBD1,TRBV5-6,CASFSGQEDYEQYF,TGTGCCAGCTTTTCGGGACAGGAGGACTACGAGCAGTACTTC
TRBJ1-1,-,-,TRBV27,CASSLSFGGAEAFF,TGTGCCAGCAGTTTATCGTTTGGGGGGGCTGAAGCTTTCTTT